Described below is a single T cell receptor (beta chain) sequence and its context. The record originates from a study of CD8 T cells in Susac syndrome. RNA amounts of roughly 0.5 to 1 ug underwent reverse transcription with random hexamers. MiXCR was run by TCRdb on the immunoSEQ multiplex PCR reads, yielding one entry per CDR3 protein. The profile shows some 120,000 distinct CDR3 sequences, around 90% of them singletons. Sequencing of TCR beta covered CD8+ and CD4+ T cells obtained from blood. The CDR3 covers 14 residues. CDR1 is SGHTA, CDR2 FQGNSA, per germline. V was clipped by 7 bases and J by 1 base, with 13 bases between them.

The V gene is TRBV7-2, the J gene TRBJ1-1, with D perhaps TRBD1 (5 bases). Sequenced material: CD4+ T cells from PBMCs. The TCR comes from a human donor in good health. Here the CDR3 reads CASMQGHGNTEAFF. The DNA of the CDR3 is TGTGCCAGCATGCAGGGTCACGGGAACACTGAAGCTTTCTTT.